This TCR beta chain stems from a study of Graves' ophthalmopathy and Graves' hyperthyroidism. For the study at large: No progression to ophthalmopathy over 18 months defined stable hyperthyroidism.

Pregnancy or lactation, uncontrolled infections and other autoimmune diseases were grounds for excluding patients. Beta-chain TCR CDR3 regions were amplified from RNA transcripts. An initial RT-PCR round employing HTBI primers preceded a second-round multiplex PCR. One entry per CDR3 protein, called by TCRdb with MiXCR from the multiplex PCR reads. The table shows some 1.1 million distinct CDR3 sequences, with 35% to 40% occurring only once. As regards this clonotype: Its antigen remains unidentified.

Germline V CDR1 and CDR2: SEHNR, FQNEAQ (reference sequence). V lost 5 bases, J lost 8 bases, and 20 bases stayed unmatched. The CDR3 loop spans 17 amino acids. The study's findings and limits: A 13-signature model separated ophthalmopathy from stable hyperthyroidism, 85% to 90% sensitivity, just over 80% specificity. Most expanded clonotypes from thyroid (those above 0.001 frequency) were also found in blood.

The receptor was isolated from an adult man with Graves' hyperthyroidism. Sample: peripheral blood or thyroid tissue (not recorded which). This sequence joins TRBV7-9 and TRBJ1-2, with 7 bases lining up with TRBD1. As DNA, the CDR3 is TGTGCCAGCAGCCAAGACCTTACAGGGGTGGTCGCGGGAGGCTACACCTTC. Its protein is CASSQDLTGVVAGGYTF.